This T cell receptor (beta chain) was recorded in a study of T cells in Graves' hyperthyroidism and ophthalmopathy. Hyperthyroidism in the patients, aged 18 to 65, was newly diagnosed and under 2 months in duration. Each diagnosis was grounded in clinical symptoms, serum thyroxine and TRAb, thyroid ultrasound, and orbital computed tomography. The study, taken as a whole, reports: Blood shared most expanded thyroid clonotypes above 0.001. Onset of ophthalmopathy came a median approximately 6.9 months after the model predicted it.

Comments on this clonotype: The antigen is not known.

RNA transcripts were the template for amplifying TCR beta CDR3 regions. First-round RT-PCR with HTBI primers amplified the TCR CDR3 region. TCRdb processed the multiplex PCR reads anew with MiXCR; each CDR3 protein has one entry. In the table there are around 700,000 distinct CDR3 sequences, over 15% of which are singletons. The CDR3 totals 15 residues. V was shortened by 5 bases and J by 3 bases, with 11 bases between the two germline ends. Germline V gives CDR1 SEHNR, CDR2 FQNEAQ (reference sequence). Sequenced sample: blood. The V gene is TRBV7-9, the J gene TRBJ1-6; D is unclear. The TCR was taken from a woman between 45 and 65 years old with Graves' hyperthyroidism that later progressed to Graves' ophthalmopathy. In DNA, the CDR3 is TGTGCCAGCAGCCGAGCGGCAGGCTATAATTCACCCCTCCACTTT. It specifies CASSRAAGYNSPLHF. The whole variable domain, remainder taken from reference TRBV7-9 and TRBJ1-6, is DTGVSQNPRHKITKRGQNVTFRCDPISEHNRLYWYRQTLGQGPEFLTYFQNEAQLEKSRLLSDRFSAERPKGSFSTLEIQRTEQGDSAMYLCASSRAAGYNSPLHFGNGTRLTVT.